The entry that follows covers one T cell receptor (beta chain) sequence. Its antigen remains unidentified. No per-base quality is available; no much larger clone lies one base away. Patients with a history of autoimmune disease or receiving systemic immunosuppression were excluded from the trial. Peripheral blood for TCR sequencing was drawn from every dose cohort at baseline, at cycle 4 day 1 and at cycle 7 day 1. Samples came from an open-label, multicenter, first-in-human phase I dose-escalation trial of ivuxolimab. Adults with locally advanced or metastatic head and neck squamous cell, hepatocellular, melanoma or renal cell carcinoma were enrolled in the trial. Before TCR sequencing, CD4+ T cells and CD8+ T cells from peripheral blood were sorted into separate populations. This sample is part of a study of OX40 agonist ivuxolimab in advanced cancers. Notes on the research overall: Ivuxolimab was an agonistic, fully human IgG2 monoclonal antibody directed against OX40 (CD134), a costimulatory receptor. Intravenous ivuxolimab was administered to patients every 2 weeks at six dose levels: 0.01, 0.1, 0.3, 1.5, 3 and 10 mg/kg. Among the approximately 54 dose-escalation patients, about 20 had hepatocellular carcinoma, 15 or so melanoma, 9 renal cell carcinoma and 9 head and neck cancer. A male proportion of roughly 80% and a mean age of roughly 58 years, ranging from about 20 to 85, were recorded for the dose-escalation cohort. Patients were allowed to have had prior anti-PD-1, anti-PD-L1 or anti-CTLA-4 therapy, and around 40% of the dose-escalation patients had previously received checkpoint inhibitors. Three dose-escalation patients achieved partial responses, one with hepatocellular carcinoma and two with cutaneous melanoma. Peripheral TCRbeta sequencing was intended to test whether TCR sequence diversity was altered and clonal T-cell expansion was caused by ivuxolimab. The paper covers the monotherapy dose-escalation part of the phase I ivuxolimab trial, which included N of about 51 patients. Study-wide findings and limitations: At doses of 0.1 to 3.0 mg/kg, clonal expansion of both CD4+ and CD8+ blood T cells was observed from baseline to week 6. The antigen specificity of the peripheral T cells that underwent clonal expansion was not determined. Low levels of normalized T-cell clonal expansion were also seen in some patients who did not respond. In the 0.1-3.0 mg/kg groups, partial responders had among the lowest normalized peripheral clonal expansion, particularly in CD8+ T cells. After ivuxolimab, CD8+ T cells had more expanded clones than CD4+ T cells on average.

For sequencing of the TCRbeta CDR3 region, genomic DNA was extracted from the sorted cells. The immunoSEQ Assay was used for sequencing of TCRbeta CDR3 regions. Drawn from immuneACCESS, this table holds only the in-frame rearrangements with V and J called that TCRdb kept. Clones are partly lost; checked studies trace under half to an unresolved V gene and leave the rest unexplained. This sample lists over 30,000 clones; approximately 80% were detected once. The biggest ten clones account for roughly 10% of the sample. This receptor was obtained from an adult with an advanced solid tumor such as melanoma, head and neck, liver or kidney cancer. The material was CD4+ or CD8+ T cells sorted from blood, obtained in a trial of the OX40 agonist ivuxolimab.

The CDR3 protein: CASSPGTNINEKLFF. In nucleotides, the sequence is TGTGCCAGCAGCCCCGGGACAAATATTAATGAAAAACTGTTTTTT. The chain uses TRBV11-3 and TRBJ1-4; matching of 6 bases hints at TRBD1 as the D gene. Including cysteine and phenylalanine, the CDR3 has 15 amino acids. Just CDR3 DNA is preserved here, 45 bases in frame from base 1. CDR1 and CDR2, looked up from the germline V gene, are SGHNT and YENEEA. V and J are truncated by 5 bases and 4 bases respectively, leaving an intervening sequence of 14 bases.